The sequence of this TCR beta chain was determined in a study of identical twins (dated by TCRdb to about 2016). Context from the whole study: To test whether fetal clonotypes persist, the study used deep sequencing on TCR alpha and beta repertoires from monozygotic twins, unrelated adults of various ages, and cord blood. To rule out contamination, the twin experiments were replicated at different times with different library preparation protocols. Beyond this particular receptor, the publication reports: Recombination models systematically underestimated out-of-frame TCR alpha sharing in monozygotic twins but agreed with sharing between unrelated individuals. Abundant cord blood beta clonotypes had fewer insertions, young adult naive repertoires showed a similar but weaker trend, and memory repertoires showed no such trend. In beta out-of-frame sequences, excess twin sharing was weaker, because having fewer shared sequences lowered the signal-to-noise ratio. Conclusions relied on cross-sectional statistical analysis, since the same donors could not be followed over many years. Out-of-frame TCR alpha sequences shared between twins showed an excess of low generation-probability sequences compared with coincidental sharing between unrelated individuals. Zero-insertion analyses could be partly confounded by invariant T cells such as MAIT and iNKT, though diverse VJ usage argued against such confounding for most clonotypes.

Every donor in the study was a healthy Caucasian. Three pairs of female monozygotic twins, all aged roughly 18 to 29 years, made up the twin cohort. Using Miltenyi CD45RO+ enrichment and human naive T-cell isolation kits, memory (CD45RO+) and naive T cells were isolated from PBMC. The library was built by means of 5' RACE. The instrument given in TCRdb is Illumina HiSeq 2000. Template switching added a universal primer binding site, and the final cDNA carried a unique molecular identifier that allowed TCR cDNA molecules to be counted accurately. Specific primers in the conserved constant-segment region were used to synthesize first-strand cDNA for the TCR alpha and beta chains. To control for contamination, every cDNA library carried two barcodes: a SMART-Mk sample barcode plus Illumina barcodes. TruSeq adapter sequences along with Illumina sample barcodes were introduced in two successive PCR steps. The TCR alpha and beta cDNA libraries were sequenced on the Illumina HiSeq platform using custom primers. In the source study's methods: Unique molecular identifiers were extracted from raw reads with MiGEC, and CDR3 positions were determined with MiXCR. Recombination models were inferred per individual with the repgenHMM and IGoR tools using an EM algorithm. The analysis of shared clonotypes was done with the tcR package in R, with sharing normalized by the product of cloneset sizes. To study raw recombination without the effects of thymic and clonal selection, out-of-frame nonproductive sequences were analyzed. TCRdb's own reprocessing of the public reads used fastp at Q25 and MiXCR and kept productive beta chains. Identical CDR3 protein sequences are pooled into one entry, listed with their most common genes and DNA. The V and J calls, along with clone size, are taken from TCRdb and not from the paper's own processing. Within this sample are a few hundred thousand distinct CDR3 sequences, with roughly 13% of them counted one time only. The top ten hold roughly 4.2% of the sample.

This clonotype was detected ten times or more. What antigen it recognizes has not been identified. No base-level quality is on record; no much larger clone is a single base apart. The CDR3 runs 15 amino acids, cysteine and phenylalanine included. The retained sequence is limited to the CDR3, 45 bases, with the frame set at the first base. The V and J ends are trimmed by 5 bases and 4 bases, leaving 20 bases between them. CDR1 and CDR2 are drawn from the germline V gene (reference sequence): DFQATT, SNEGSKA. The data were also submitted as part of a second study, on yellow fever vaccine responses in identical twins. The second study's authors report: The authors reported that the T cell response to vaccination in identical twins appeared partly convergent and partly personalized. In the study, vaccine-responding T cell clones were precisely tracked in identical twins.

The receptor's source is a young woman in good health. Recombination joined TRBV20-1 with TRBJ1-1; D gene: possibly TRBD1, on 6 matching bases. Sequenced input: memory (CD45RO+) T cells sorted from blood. The intended sense of this specimen's cell subset or site label: CD45RO+ enriched T cells. The CDR3 here reads CSAPLSDRLGTEAFF. The nucleotide sequence is given as TGCAGTGCTCCATTATCGGACAGACTGGGCACTGAAGCTTTCTTT.